A single sample gave rise to the 26 T cell receptor beta chains below, sequenced in a study of T cell repertoires in cytomegalovirus infection (dated by TCRdb to about 2019). Sequenced on an Illumina HiSeq 1500. The raw public reads went through TCRdb reprocessing: fastp at Q25, MiXCR clone calling, in-frame beta chains kept. Each entry is one CDR3 protein sequence, shown with its most common DNA and genes. In all, the sample holds 250,000 to 300,000 distinct CDR3 sequences, and around 20% of those were seen once. The ten most abundant clones make up about 21% of the sample. Their antigens remain unidentified. The intended sense of this specimen's treatment or condition label: in vitro stimulation with specific CMV peptide epitopes to enrich CMV-specific T cells. The sample was cultured PBMCs, taken from culture after CMV antigen stimulation. These receptors were obtained from a human donor in good health (CMV status not recorded). Some clones in this sample may be carry-over from other donors' samples.

This chain connects TRBV12-3 or TRBV12-4 to TRBJ2-3; 9 nucleotides agree with TRBD1. The CDR3 has 16 residues. Trimming took 3 bases from V and 6 from J; bases not matched to a gene: 10. CDR3 loop: CASSFNRDRARDTQYF. The CDR3 DNA sequence: TGTGCCAGCAGTTTTAACCGGGACAGGGCCCGCGATACGCAGTATTTT.

The table lists this clonotype with many counts. The J gene is TRBJ1-5, the V gene TRBV7-3, with D uncertain. Germline CDR1 is SGHTA and CDR2 is FQGTGA. The length of the CDR3 is 13 residues. Trimming cost V 5 bases and J 6 bases, with 11 bases left between them. CDR3 protein: CASSHGVGQPQHF. CDR3 coding DNA: TGTGCCAGCAGCCACGGGGTGGGTCAGCCCCAGCATTTT. The variable domain in full, completed from reference TRBV7-3 and TRBJ1-5, reads GAGVSQTPSNKVTEKGKYVELRCDPISGHTALYWYRQSLGQGPEFLIYFQGTGAADDSGLPNDRFFAVRPEGSVSTLKIQRTERGDSAVYLCASSHGVGQPQHFGDGTRLSIL.

The V gene is TRBV4-1, the J gene TRBJ2-2; a weak D match, TRBD2 (6 bases). V dropped 1 base and J dropped 7 bases, with 7 bases sitting between them. Germline V CDR1 and CDR2: MGHRA, YSYEKL. CDR3 length: 13 residues. CDR3 residues: CASSQAEGGELFF. The CDR3 DNA reads as TGCGCCAGCAGCCAAGCGGAGGGCGGGGAGCTGTTTTTT.

This clonotype has just a few counts. The chain joins TRBV6-6 to TRBJ1-1, with a possible D match to TRBD1 (5 bases). Germline V lookup: CDR1 MNHNY, CDR2 SVGAGI (reference sequence). The CDR3 totals 14 residues. Trimming removed 2 bases at V and 4 bases at J, with 11 bases between. CDR3 amino acids: CASSYLQGGTEAFF. CDR3 DNA sequence: TGTGCCAGCAGTTACCTCCAGGGAGGCACTGAAGCTTTCTTT.

The chain recombines TRBV11-1 with TRBJ2-1, with D possibly being TRBD2 (5 bases). The CDR3 length is 13 residues. Germline CDR1 reads SGHAT; CDR2 reads FQDESV (reference sequence). V shed 1 base and J shed 10 bases, with 11 bases lying between them. The CDR3 loop reads CASSLVLPGEQFF. CDR3 sequence (DNA): TGTGCCAGCAGCTTAGTTCTCCCGGGGGAGCAGTTCTTC.

With regard to this clonotype: This may be a read error: a much more frequent sequence differs by one nucleotide. The chain employs TRBV7-2 and TRBJ1-1; D may be TRBD1 (5 bases). CDR1 is SGHTA, CDR2 FQGNSA, per germline. Trimming cost V 3 bases and J 3 bases, with 11 bases left between them. The CDR3 has 14 residues. The CDR3 DNA reads TGTGCCAGCAGCTTGGGGACGGTGTACACTGAAGCTTTCTTT. It specifies CASSLGTVYTEAFF.

This clonotype showed up just a few times. The V call is TRBV7-2, the J call TRBJ1-2, with D perhaps matching TRBD1 (6 bases). In germline, CDR1 is SGHTA, CDR2 FQGNSA. The V and J ends lost 1 base and 1 base respectively, with 10 bases between them. The CDR3 is made up of 15 amino acids. CDR3 coding DNA: TGTGCCAGCAGCTTAGGAGGGGGGGATAACTATGGCTACACCTTC. It specifies CASSLGGGDNYGYTF.

This clonotype appeared a few times. The rearrangement joins TRBV10-2 to TRBJ1-1; a weak D match, TRBD1 (5 bases). The CDR3 loop spans 12 amino acids. Germline CDR1 and CDR2: WSHSY and SAAADI. The germline V and J ends were trimmed by 6 bases and 3 bases, with 8 bases remaining between them. The chain's CDR3 is CASRRGDTEAFF. The CDR3 DNA reads TGCGCCAGCAGGCGGGGGGACACTGAAGCTTTCTTT.

This clonotype was found a few times. The chain recombines TRBV11-3 with TRBJ2-1; D is unresolved. Germline assignment: CDR1 SGHNT and CDR2 YENEEA. The CDR3 runs 13 residues. Trimming removed 6 bases at V and 9 bases at J, with 15 bases between. CDR3 loop: CASSQVIGSEQFF. Written as DNA, the CDR3 is TGTGCCAGCAGTCAGGTAATCGGATCTGAGCAGTTCTTC.

The rearrangement links TRBV15 to TRBJ1-4, with TRBD1 matching over 9 bases. Germline CDR1 is LNHNV and CDR2 is YYDKDF (reference sequence). CDR3 length: 16 residues. J lost 5 bases, V lost 2 bases, and 6 bases had no gene match. The CDR3 reads CATSRQDRGLNEKLFF. CDR3 DNA sequence: TGTGCCACCAGCAGACAGGACAGGGGACTAAATGAAAAACTGTTTTTT.

This clonotype was seen a handful of times. The CDR3 DNA sequence: TGTGCCACCAGGGGACAGACGAACACCGGGGAGCTGTTTTTT. It translates to CATRGQTNTGELFF. The chain carries TRBV24-1 and TRBJ2-2, with 7 bases lining up with TRBD1. Germline V gene lookup returns CDR1 KGHDR and CDR2 SFDVKD. The ends lost 7 bases at V and 0 bases at J; junction bases unmatched: 1. This CDR3 has 14 residues.

The sample holds a few counts of this clonotype. The DNA for the CDR3 is TGTGCCAGCATCCTAGGGACAGGGGTTACCTATGGCTACACCTTC. Its translation: CASILGTGVTYGYTF. V gene TRBV5-5 combines with J gene TRBJ1-2, with 10 bases lining up with TRBD1. J gave up 4 bases and V 6 bases, and 9 bases lay outside the gene matches. The CDR3 has 15 residues. CDR1 is SGHKS, CDR2 YYEKEE, per germline (reference sequence).

This clonotype was picked up a small number of times. The genes are TRBV7-2 and TRBJ2-5; D may be TRBD2 (6 bases). Looked up from germline, CDR1 is SGHTA and CDR2 is FQGNSA. The CDR3 consists of 13 residues. V lost 2 bases, J lost 4 bases, and 8 bases lay in between. The CDR3 protein is CASSLFGRETQYF. CDR3 coding DNA: TGTGCCAGCAGCTTATTCGGGAGAGAGACCCAGTACTTC.

Ten or more counts support this clonotype. CDR3 coding DNA: TGTGCCAGCAGCCCAAGACTAGCGGGGACTTACAATGAGCAGTTCTTC. This encodes CASSPRLAGTYNEQFF. The chain couples TRBV7-2 to TRBJ2-1; 11 bases are shared with TRBD2. Germline CDR1 and CDR2: SGHTA and FQGNSA. The CDR3 extends over 16 amino acids. Losses at the gene ends were 5 bases for V and 4 bases for J; bases not matched to a gene: 7.

This clonotype occurred many times. The J gene is TRBJ2-3, the V gene TRBV6-5, with a tentative D call TRBD2 (6 bases). CDR1 MNHEY and CDR2 SVGAGI come from the germline V gene. CDR3 length: 16 residues. V gave up 4 bases and J gave up 4 bases, with 18 bases separating them. The CDR3 sequence: CASSFQSGRGSDTQYF. Here the CDR3 DNA reads TGTGCCAGCAGTTTTCAATCCGGGAGAGGGTCAGATACGCAGTATTTT.

The rearrangement joins TRBV9 to TRBJ2-1, with 12 bases matching TRBD2. The CDR3 loop spans 17 amino acids. The germline CDR1 and CDR2 sequences are SGDLS and YYNGEE. The trim removed 0 bases at V and 9 bases at J, leaving 10 bases unmatched. For the CDR3, the DNA is TGTGCCAGCAGCGTAGAGGCTAGCGGGAGGGCCTTGTCTGAGCAGTTCTTC. Its protein product is CASSVEASGRALSEQFF.

The rearrangement joins TRBV28 to TRBJ2-5; D may correspond to TRBD1 or TRBD2 (5 bases each). Trimming left V 6 bases short and J 4 bases short, with 15 bases between. CDR3 length: 14 residues. Germline V gene data show CDR1 as MDHEN and CDR2 as SYDVKM. CDR3 coding DNA: TGTGCCAGCAGGCACTACGCCGGGACAGAGACCCAGTACTTC. It is translated as CASRHYAGTETQYF.

V usage is TRBV5-6 and J usage is TRBJ1-2; D gene unclear. This CDR3 is built from 14 residues. V was clipped by 0 bases and J by 5 bases, with 11 bases between them. The V gene's germline CDR1 is SGHDT and CDR2 YYEEEE. The CDR3 coding sequence is TGTGCCAGCAGCTTGGATCAGGCTTTTTATGGCTACACCTTC. It specifies CASSLDQAFYGYTF.

This clonotype has a count of ten or more. The genes are TRBV5-4 and TRBJ1-2; unclear D gene. The V end lost 3 bases, the J end lost 2 bases, and 8 bases lay between the germline ends. The germline CDR1 and CDR2 sequences are SGHNT and YYREEE (reference sequence). The CDR3 has 13 amino acids. CDR3 DNA sequence: TGTGCCAGCAGCTCAGGCAGAAACTATGGCTACACCTTC. This translates into CASSSGRNYGYTF.

The V gene is TRBV4-1, the J gene TRBJ2-5; TRBD2 matches at 10 bases. With V trimmed by 0 bases and J by 1 base, 8 bases remained unmatched. The CDR3 covers 18 residues. Per the germline V gene, CDR1 is MGHRA and CDR2 is YSYEKL. This CDR3 reads CASSQDVSGLAVQETQYF. DNA for the CDR3: TGCGCCAGCAGCCAAGATGTATCAGGACTAGCGGTCCAAGAGACCCAGTACTTC.

This rearrangement joins TRBV5-4 to TRBJ2-2, with D unresolved. The V gene's germline CDR1 is SGHNT and CDR2 YYREEE (reference sequence). The V and J ends lost 2 bases and 5 bases respectively, with 7 bases between them. The CDR3 is 13 residues long. The CDR3 region is CASSFQVTGELFF. In DNA form, the CDR3 reads TGTGCCAGCAGCTTCCAGGTAACCGGGGAGCTGTTTTTT.

This clonotype has ten or more counts. The genes are TRBV6-2 or TRBV6-3 and TRBJ1-6, with D possibly matching TRBD1 (6 bases). With 5 bases removed from V and 12 bases from J, the gap between germline ends came to 14 bases. In germline, CDR1 is MNHEY, CDR2 SVGEGT. The CDR3 covers 13 residues. The CDR3 loop reads CASSRDTAGPLHF. DNA for the CDR3: TGTGCCAGCAGTCGGGACACGGCGGGACCCCTCCACTTT.

The table lists this clonotype with many counts. J is TRBJ2-1 and V is TRBV7-3; D tentatively fits TRBD1 or TRBD2 (6 bases each). The CDR3 has 16 amino acids. The germline V and J ends were trimmed by 4 bases and 3 bases, with 16 bases remaining between them. The germline gives CDR1 SGHTA, CDR2 FQGTGA. The chain's CDR3 is CASSSTGTGLYNEQFF. CDR3 DNA sequence: TGTGCCAGCAGCTCCACAGGGACTGGCCTCTACAATGAGCAGTTCTTC.

The chain is built from TRBV5-1 and TRBJ2-7, with 15 bases matching TRBD2. Germline CDR1 and CDR2: SGHRS and YFSETQ. V shed 4 bases and J 5 bases; nucleotides not matched to a gene: 7. The CDR3 runs 16 residues. CDR3 DNA: TGCGCCAGCAGCCCGCCGGGACTAGCGGGAGGTCACGAGCAGTACTTC. Its protein is CASSPPGLAGGHEQYF.

CDR3 in amino acids: CASSYLTVGGYEQYV. The CDR3 DNA is TGTGCCAGCAGTTATCTGACAGTTGGGGGATACGAGCAGTACGTC. The rearrangement links TRBV6-2 or TRBV6-3 to TRBJ2-7; possibly TRBD1 or TRBD2 for D (5 bases each). The CDR3 runs 15 residues. The V end lost 3 bases, the J end lost 4 bases, and 16 bases lay between the germline ends. The germline V gene encodes CDR1 MNHEY and CDR2 SVGEGT.

The CDR3 DNA reads TGTGCCAGCAGTTTCGTCTTAGCGGGAGGACGCAATGAGCAGTTCTTC. Its protein product is CASSFVLAGGRNEQFF. The chain joins TRBV12-3 or TRBV12-4 to TRBJ2-1; 10 nucleotides line up with TRBD2. J lost 6 bases, V lost 3 bases, and 8 bases had no gene match. The CDR3 is 16 amino acids.